This TCR beta chain was found in a study of T cells after yellow fever vaccination. Overall study context: The SMART-Seq v4 Ultra Low Input method served to prepare the low-cell-number fractions. Findings of the study overall: There was a possibility that FACS-sorted repertoires contained abundant clonotypes contaminating from the bulk population. Primary-vaccination clones mostly resurfaced post-booster (less than 98% CD4, roughly 90% CD8).

A process of 5'RACE template switching, which added a universal primer site and UMIs, was used to make TCR cDNA. TCRdb called the 5' RACE reads again in MiXCR, with one record for every CDR3 protein. The sample consists of a few hundred thousand distinct CDR3 sequences, 6.9% of them appearing once. The CDR3 spans 18 residues. V was shortened by 2 bases and J by 4 bases, with 21 bases between the two germline ends. Germline assignment: CDR1 SGHDT and CDR2 YYEEEE. To note about this clonotype: Its target is unknown.

The chain joins TRBV5-6 to TRBJ2-2; D might be TRBD1 (5 bases). This sequence was found in a man aged 30 to 45 who received the YFV17D yellow fever vaccine. The specimen was CD4+ T cells sorted from PBMCs, collected 15 days after the yellow fever booster vaccination. The CDR3 loop reads CASSFTYSRVRSTGELFF. CDR3 DNA sequence: TGTGCCAGCAGCTTTACTTACTCCAGGGTCAGGAGCACCGGGGAGCTGTTTTTT.